This passage covers 28 T cell receptor beta chains from one sample sequenced in a study of shared clonotypes between healthy human individuals. Sequencing used immunoSEQ multiplex PCR; TCRdb keeps in-frame clones, though not all of them. Of some 2,000,000 clones listed, 95% were seen once; the top ten hold 0.1% to 0.15%. Sequenced material: naive CD4+ T cells sorted from blood. As for subset: CD45RA+ positively selected. These receptors all come from a man between 18 and 35 years old in good health.

This chain links TRBV5-1 with TRBJ1-1, with D possibly TRBD1 on 5 matching bases. The V end was cut by 2 bases, the J end by 4 bases, with 12 bases between. CDR3 length: 14 residues. CDR1 and CDR2 from the germline V gene are SGHRS and YFSETQ. The CDR3 reads CASSFSQGTTEAFF. The CDR3 region has the DNA TGCGCCAGCAGCTTTAGTCAGGGTACCACTGAAGCTTTCTTT. The complete variable domain, with remaining parts taken from reference TRBV5-1 and TRBJ1-1, reads KAGVTQTPRYLIKTRGQQVTLSCSPISGHRSVSWYQQTPGQGLQFLFEYFSETQRNKGNFPGRFSGRQFSNSRSEMNVSTLELGDSALYLCASSFSQGTTEAFFGQGTRLTVV.

The chain is built from TRBV4-1 and TRBJ2-3; 9 bases fit TRBD1. The V segment lost 1 base and the J segment 5 bases; nucleotides outside the gene matches: 7. The germline V gene has CDR1 MGHRA and CDR2 YSYEKL. This CDR3 is 16 amino acids long. CDR3 nucleotide sequence: TGCGCCAGCAGCCAAGTCTGGACAGGGGAGAGAGATACGCAGTATTTT. Amino acids: CASSQVWTGERDTQYF.

V gene TRBV6-6 combines with J gene TRBJ1-2; D is unresolved. CDR1 and CDR2 (germline): MNHNY, SVGAGI (reference sequence). Trimming removed 6 bases from V and 0 bases from J, with 11 bases in between. The CDR3 has 14 amino acids. In DNA form, the CDR3 reads TGTGCCAGCAGCCCCGTAGGGACTAACTATGGCTACACCTTC. Its translation: CASSPVGTNYGYTF.

The V gene is TRBV7-2, the J gene TRBJ1-1, with D tentatively TRBD1 (5 bases). Between the trimmed V and J ends, which lost 6 bases and 0 bases, there was a span of 11 bases. Per germline, CDR1 SGHTA and CDR2 FQGNSA. The CDR3 is 14 amino acids. CDR3 region: CASRPGRMNTEAFF. The CDR3, as DNA: TGTGCCAGCAGACCGGGACGGATGAACACTGAAGCTTTCTTT.

This clone was observed once. The rearrangement joins TRBV13 to TRBJ2-7, with 7 bases that match TRBD1. Germline V gives CDR1 PRHDT, CDR2 FYEKMQ (reference sequence). There are 14 residues in the CDR3. V lost 5 bases and J lost 6; bases outside the gene matches: 10. CDR3 region: CASSPTGEAGEQYF. For the CDR3, the DNA is TGTGCCAGCAGCCCCACAGGGGAAGCAGGCGAGCAGTACTTC.

The genes are TRBV5-6 and TRBJ2-7; weak D call: TRBD2 (6 bases). Germline V CDR1 and CDR2: SGHDT, YYEEEE. This CDR3 region has 15 residues. V was clipped by 5 bases and J by 1 base, with 16 bases between them. The CDR3 reads CASSSVPGGSYEQYF. The CDR3 nucleotides are TGTGCCAGCAGTTCTGTCCCCGGAGGGTCCTACGAGCAGTACTTC.

V gene TRBV5-1 combines with J gene TRBJ1-1; unclear D gene. V shed 4 bases and J shed 0 bases, with 7 bases lying between them. CDR3 length: 13 amino acids. Germline V CDR1 and CDR2: SGHRS, YFSETQ. The chain's CDR3 is CASSQMVNTEAFF. Written as DNA, the CDR3 is TGCGCCAGCAGCCAGATGGTGAACACTGAAGCTTTCTTT. Full variable domain (missing parts from reference TRBV5-1 and TRBJ1-1): KAGVTQTPRYLIKTRGQQVTLSCSPISGHRSVSWYQQTPGQGLQFLFEYFSETQRNKGNFPGRFSGRQFSNSRSEMNVSTLELGDSALYLCASSQMVNTEAFFGQGTRLTVV.

This clone appeared a few times. The chain uses TRBV5-6 and TRBJ2-2; 9 bases map to TRBD1. The J segment lost 6 bases and the V segment lost 3 bases, leaving 9 bases of the junction unmatched. The germline CDR1 and CDR2 sequences are SGHDT and YYEEEE. The CDR3 contains 16 residues. The CDR3 spells CASSSGQGTGAGELFF. The CDR3 bases are TGTGCCAGCAGCTCGGGACAGGGTACTGGGGCCGGGGAGCTGTTTTTT.

The rearrangement links TRBV10-1 to TRBJ1-2; D is undetermined. The CDR3 sequence is 17 residues long. Germline CDR1 WNHNN, CDR2 SYGVQD (reference sequence). The germline V and J ends were trimmed by 8 bases and 0 bases, with 22 bases remaining between them. CDR3 protein: CASWGSYLEGSNYGYTF. The CDR3 coding sequence is TGCGCCAGCTGGGGATCCTACCTGGAAGGGTCTAACTATGGCTACACCTTC.

V gene TRBV5-5 combines with J gene TRBJ2-7; a possible D gene is TRBD1 (6 bases). The CDR3 consists of 13 residues. Trimming took 1 base from V and 2 from J, leaving 7 bases between them. The germline CDR1 and CDR2 sequences are SGHKS and YYEKEE (reference sequence). In nucleotides, the CDR3 is TGTGCCAGCAGCTTGCAGGGGACCTACGAGCAGTACTTC. This gives the protein CASSLQGTYEQYF. Drawing the rest from reference TRBV5-5 and TRBJ2-7, the complete variable domain is DAGVTQSPTHLIKTRGQQVTLRCSPISGHKSVSWYQQVLGQGPQFIFQYYEKEERGRGNFPDRFSARQFPNYSSELNVNALLLGDSALYLCASSLQGTYEQYFGPGTRLTVT.

The chain employs TRBV6-5 and TRBJ2-4, with D possibly TRBD1 on 6 matching bases. Trimming removed 0 bases from V and 11 bases from J, with 14 bases in between. Per the germline V gene, CDR1 is MNHEY and CDR2 is SVGAGI. CDR3 size: 14 residues. DNA of the CDR3: TGTGCCAGCAGTTACTCAGGGCAGGGGACCCTTCAGTACTTC. Translating it yields CASSYSGQGTLQYF.

The chain employs TRBV27 and TRBJ1-2; 7 bases are shared with TRBD1. The germline V gene encodes CDR1 MNHEY and CDR2 SMNVEV (reference sequence). With V trimmed by 4 bases and J by 4 bases, 9 bases remained unmatched. The CDR3 is 15 amino acids. CDR3 in amino acids: CASSSYRDSIYGYTF. CDR3 sequence (DNA): TGTGCCAGCAGTTCATATCGGGACAGCATCTATGGCTACACCTTC.

This chain links TRBV6-5 with TRBJ1-6; D is perhaps TRBD1 (5 bases). Germline V gives CDR1 MNHEY, CDR2 SVGAGI. There are 14 residues in the CDR3. V dropped 11 bases and J dropped 0 bases, with 11 bases sitting between them. CDR3 DNA: TGTGCCTGTAGAGACAGCTCCTATAATTCACCCCTCCACTTT. It translates to CACRDSSYNSPLHF.

The chain joins TRBV7-5 to TRBJ2-2; the D call of TRBD2 is as the table states it, not checked on the DNA. TRBV7-5 is a pseudogene. The CDR3 runs 11 residues. CDR3 nucleotide sequence: TGTGCCAGAACCGAGGGTCGGGAGCTGTTTTTT. Protein sequence: CARTEGRELFF.

This chain connects TRBV5-4 to TRBJ2-4, with TRBD2 matching 9 bases. This CDR3 is 18 amino acids long. J lost 2 bases, V lost 0 bases, and 9 bases had no gene match. In germline, CDR1 is SGHNT, CDR2 YYREEE (reference sequence). The CDR3 sequence is CASSLVSSSGRTKNIQYF. The CDR3 coding sequence is TGTGCCAGCAGCTTGGTATCGTCCAGCGGGAGGACCAAAAACATTCAGTACTTC. The full variable domain, rest sourced from reference TRBV5-4 and TRBJ2-4, is ETGVTQSPTHLIKTRGQQVTLRCSSQSGHNTVSWYQQALGQGPQFIFQYYREEENGRGNFPPRFSGLQFPNYSSELNVNALELDDSALYLCASSLVSSSGRTKNIQYFGAGTRLSVL.

V gene TRBV4-3 combines with J gene TRBJ1-5; 9 bases align to TRBD1. V shed 1 base and J 9 bases; nucleotides not matched to a gene: 7. The CDR3 is 15 amino acids. Germline lookup yields CDR1 LGHNA and CDR2 YSLEER. In DNA form, the CDR3 reads TGCGCCAGCAGCCAAGGGGACAGGGACTCAGGGCCCCAGCATTTT. Translation gives CASSQGDRDSGPQHF.

A note on this clone: The identical CDR3 is also encoded by other nucleotide sequences in the sample. The V call is TRBV2, the J call TRBJ1-2, with D hard to call. This CDR3 is 12 amino acids long. Trimming pared 0 bases from V and 5 bases from J, leaving 4 bases between. The germline V gene encodes CDR1 SNHLY and CDR2 FYNNEI. The CDR3 sequence: CASSEAGYGYTF. CDR3 bases: TGTGCCAGCAGTGAAGCGGGGTATGGCTACACCTTC.

J is TRBJ1-6 and V is TRBV6-6; 7 nucleotides align to TRBD1. CDR1 is MNHNY, CDR2 SVGAGI, per germline (reference sequence). The CDR3 is 16 residues long. Trimming cost V 0 bases and J 6 bases; bases outside gene matches: 5. The CDR3 DNA sequence: TGTGCCAGCAGTTACTCGTCGGGACAGCCTAATTCACCCCTCCACTTT. It encodes CASSYSSGQPNSPLHF.

V is TRBV6-6 and J is TRBJ2-3; 10 positions agree with TRBD2. Germline assignment: CDR1 MNHNY and CDR2 SVGAGI (reference sequence). V was pared by 2 bases and J by 4 bases, with 6 bases of the junction left unmatched. CDR3 length: 16 amino acids. The CDR3 loop reads CASSYVAGGNPDTQYF. In DNA, the CDR3 is TGTGCCAGCAGTTACGTAGCGGGAGGTAACCCAGATACGCAGTATTTT.

The V call is TRBV30, the J call TRBJ1-5; tentatively, D is TRBD1 (6 bases). V was pared by 2 bases and J by 4 bases, with 9 bases between. Germline V CDR1 and CDR2: GTSNPN, SVGIG (reference sequence). The CDR3 runs to 13 residues. The CDR3 region has the DNA TGTGCCTGGAGTAAACAGGGAAATCAGCCCCAGCATTTT. Protein: CAWSKQGNQPQHF.

This clone was counted once. The chain employs TRBV10-3 and TRBJ1-2; 7 bases are a match to TRBD1. There are 13 residues in the CDR3. Germline V gene data show CDR1 as ENHRY and CDR2 as SYGVKD. The V segment lost 1 base and the J segment 5 bases; nucleotides outside the gene matches: 1. CDR3 protein: CAISELTGYGYTF. CDR3 in DNA: TGTGCCATCAGTGAGTTGACAGGGTATGGCTACACCTTC.

The chain couples TRBV21-1 to TRBJ1-4; the table's D call, TRBD1, has no DNA check behind it. TRBV21-1 is classified as a pseudogene. This CDR3 has 17 amino acids. The CDR3: CASSKDKAGIANEKLFF. CDR3 nucleotides: TGTGCCAGCAGCAAAGACAAGGCAGGGATCGCTAATGAAAAACTGTTTTTT.

The chain has TRBV29-1 and TRBJ1-4; possible D gene TRBD1, 5 bases. This CDR3 comprises 17 residues. The V and J ends lost 5 bases and 0 bases respectively, with 19 bases between them. Germline values: CDR1 SQVTM, CDR2 ANQGSEA. This chain's CDR3 is CSVRDWRMDPTNEKLFF. The CDR3 coding sequence is TGCAGCGTTAGGGACTGGAGGATGGATCCAACTAATGAAAAACTGTTTTTT. The whole variable domain, remainder taken from reference TRBV29-1 and TRBJ1-4, is SAVISQKPSRDICQRGTSLTIQCQVDSQVTMMFWYRQQPGQSLTLIATANQGSEATYESGFVIDKFPISRPNLTFSTLTVSNMSPEDSSIYLCSVRDWRMDPTNEKLFFGSGTQLSVL.

The chain employs TRBV7-2 and TRBJ1-1, with a possible D match to TRBD1 (6 bases). This CDR3 contains 14 residues. The germline V gene encodes CDR1 SGHTA and CDR2 FQGNSA. V was cut by 5 bases and J by 0 bases, with 10 bases left in between. The CDR3 DNA follows: TGTGCCAGCAGCATACAGGGCTTGAACACTGAAGCTTTCTTT. Amino acid sequence: CASSIQGLNTEAFF.

The rearrangement joins TRBV2 to TRBJ2-1; 10 bases align to TRBD2. V gave up 7 bases and J gave up 4 bases; unmatched junction bases: 7. Germline V CDR1 and CDR2: SNHLY, FYNNEI. This CDR3 comprises 15 residues. CDR3 sequence: CASNPSGSRYNEQFF. The CDR3 bases are TGTGCCAGCAACCCTAGCGGGAGCAGATACAATGAGCAGTTCTTC.

The gene calls are TRBV4-1 and TRBJ2-2; tentatively, D is TRBD2 (7 bases). The CDR3 totals 15 residues. V lost 4 bases and J 4 bases, leaving 13 bases between the germline ends. In germline, CDR1 is MGHRA, CDR2 YSYEKL. CDR3 residues: CASSLGGPGTGELFF. The CDR3 region has the DNA TGCGCCAGCAGCCTCGGGGGGCCGGGCACCGGGGAGCTGTTTTTT.

This clone was seen more than once but under ten times. This chain connects TRBV6-7 to TRBJ2-7; D is possibly TRBD2 (6 bases). TRBV6-7 is an ORF, with its function uncertain. The CDR3 is 13 residues long. The V end was cut by 5 bases, the J end by 5 bases, with 13 bases between. CDR3 DNA: TGTGCCAGCAGTGTGCGGGATGAGGACGAGCAGTACTTC. As protein: CASSVRDEDEQYF.

This clone was detected only once. J is TRBJ2-1 and V is TRBV11-3; D is unclear. V lost 5 bases, J lost 6 bases, and 11 bases lay in between. Germline CDR1 SGHNT, CDR2 YENEEA. The CDR3 extends over 13 amino acids. The CDR3 loop is CASSRAASNEQFF. DNA of the CDR3: TGTGCCAGCAGCCGCGCCGCCAGCAATGAGCAGTTCTTC. Variable domain in full (rest from reference TRBV11-3 and TRBJ2-1): EAGVVQSPRYKIIEKKQPVAFWCNPISGHNTLYWYLQNLGQGPELLIRYENEEAVDDSQLPKDRFSAERLKGVDSTLKIQPAELGDSAVYLCASSRAASNEQFFGPGTRLTVL.